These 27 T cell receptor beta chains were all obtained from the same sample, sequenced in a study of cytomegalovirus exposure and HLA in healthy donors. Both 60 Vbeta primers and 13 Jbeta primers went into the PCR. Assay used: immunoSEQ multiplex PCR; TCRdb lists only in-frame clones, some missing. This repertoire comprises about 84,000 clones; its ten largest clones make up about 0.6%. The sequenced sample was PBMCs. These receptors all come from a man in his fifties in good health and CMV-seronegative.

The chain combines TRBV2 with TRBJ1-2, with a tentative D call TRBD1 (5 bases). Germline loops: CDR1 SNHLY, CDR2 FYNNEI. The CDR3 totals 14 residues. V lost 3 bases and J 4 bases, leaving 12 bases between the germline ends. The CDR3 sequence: CASSEQGRIYGYTF. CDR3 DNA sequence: TGTGCCAGCAGTGAGCAGGGCAGAATCTATGGCTACACCTTC.

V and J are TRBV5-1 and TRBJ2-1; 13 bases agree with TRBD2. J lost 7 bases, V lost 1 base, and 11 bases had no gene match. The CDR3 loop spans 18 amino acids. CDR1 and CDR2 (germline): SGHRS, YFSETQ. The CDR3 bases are TGCGCCAGCAGCTTGAGGACTAGCGGGGGCCAGGCCCGGAATGAGCAGTTCTTC. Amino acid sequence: CASSLRTSGGQARNEQFF.

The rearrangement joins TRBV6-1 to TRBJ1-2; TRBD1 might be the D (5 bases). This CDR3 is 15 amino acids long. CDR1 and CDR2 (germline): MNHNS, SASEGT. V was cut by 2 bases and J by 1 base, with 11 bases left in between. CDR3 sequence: CASSEQPGINYGYTF. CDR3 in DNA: TGTGCCAGCAGTGAACAGCCAGGGATTAACTATGGCTACACCTTC.

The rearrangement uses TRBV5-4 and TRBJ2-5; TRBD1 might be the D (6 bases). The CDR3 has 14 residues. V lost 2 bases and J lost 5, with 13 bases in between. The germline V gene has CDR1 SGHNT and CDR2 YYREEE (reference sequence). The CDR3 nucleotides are TGTGCCAGCAGCTTACGACAGGTGGGGGAGACCCAGTACTTC. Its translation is CASSLRQVGETQYF. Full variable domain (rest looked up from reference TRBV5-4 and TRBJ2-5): ETGVTQSPTHLIKTRGQQVTLRCSSQSGHNTVSWYQQALGQGPQFIFQYYREEENGRGNFPPRFSGLQFPNYSSELNVNALELDDSALYLCASSLRQVGETQYFGPGTRLLVL.

The CDR3 loop is CASSLGRGFSYEQYF. The CDR3, as DNA: TGTGCCAGCAGCTTAGGGCGCGGGTTTTCCTACGAGCAGTACTTC. This chain uses TRBV11-1 with TRBJ2-7; D might be TRBD2 (5 bases). Per germline, CDR1 SGHAT and CDR2 FQDESV (reference sequence). CDR3 size: 15 residues. With 1 base removed from V and 1 base from J, the gap between germline ends came to 11 bases. The complete variable domain, with remaining parts taken from reference TRBV11-1 and TRBJ2-7, reads EAEVAQSPRYKITEKSQAVAFWCDPISGHATLYWYRQILGQGPELLVQFQDESVVDDSQLPKDRFSAERLKGVDSTLKIQPAELGDSAMYLCASSLGRGFSYEQYFGPGTRLTVT.

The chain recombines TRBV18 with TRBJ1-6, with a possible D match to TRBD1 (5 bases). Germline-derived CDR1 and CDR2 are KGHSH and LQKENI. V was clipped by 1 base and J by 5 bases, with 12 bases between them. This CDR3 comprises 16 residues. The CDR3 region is CASSPRRALDNSPLHF. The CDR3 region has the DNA TGTGCCAGCTCACCACGCAGGGCGCTGGATAATTCACCCCTCCACTTT.

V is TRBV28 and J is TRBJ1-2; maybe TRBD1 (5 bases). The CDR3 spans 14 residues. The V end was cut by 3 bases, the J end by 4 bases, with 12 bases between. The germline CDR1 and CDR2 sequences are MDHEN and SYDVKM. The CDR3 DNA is TGTGCCAGCAGTTTCCGAGACAGAGTCTATGGCTACACCTTC. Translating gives CASSFRDRVYGYTF.

CDR3 bases: TGTGCCAGCAGTTACTCGCGGAGGGCCACTAATGAAAAACTGTTTTTT. As protein: CASSYSRRATNEKLFF. The gene calls are TRBV6-5 and TRBJ1-4; D remains unclear. V lost 0 bases, J lost 2 bases, and 10 bases lay in between. The CDR3 has 16 residues. CDR1 MNHEY and CDR2 SVGAGI come from the germline V gene.

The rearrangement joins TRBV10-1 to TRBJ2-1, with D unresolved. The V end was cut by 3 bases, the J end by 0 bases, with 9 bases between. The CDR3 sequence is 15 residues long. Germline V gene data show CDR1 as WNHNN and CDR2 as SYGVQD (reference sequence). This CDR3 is CASSEAPNSYNEQFF. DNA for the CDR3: TGCGCCAGCAGTGAAGCACCTAACTCCTACAATGAGCAGTTCTTC.

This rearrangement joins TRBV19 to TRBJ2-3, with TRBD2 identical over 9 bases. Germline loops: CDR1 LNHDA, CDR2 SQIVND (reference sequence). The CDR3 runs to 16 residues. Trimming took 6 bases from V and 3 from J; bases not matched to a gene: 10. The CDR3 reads CASSLGLAIRTDTQYF. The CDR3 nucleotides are TGTGCCAGTAGCCTAGGACTAGCGATAAGGACAGATACGCAGTATTTT.

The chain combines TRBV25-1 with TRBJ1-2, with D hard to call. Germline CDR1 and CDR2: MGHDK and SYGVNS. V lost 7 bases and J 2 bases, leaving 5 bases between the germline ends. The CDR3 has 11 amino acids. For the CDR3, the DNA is TGTGCCAGCAACAGCAACTATGGCTACACCTTC. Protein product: CASNSNYGYTF.

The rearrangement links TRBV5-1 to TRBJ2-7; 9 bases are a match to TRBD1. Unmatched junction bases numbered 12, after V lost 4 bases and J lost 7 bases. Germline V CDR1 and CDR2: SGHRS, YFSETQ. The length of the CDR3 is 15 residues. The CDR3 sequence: CASSTGTGLVVEQYF. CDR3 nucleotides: TGCGCCAGCAGCACCGGGACAGGGCTCGTCGTAGAGCAGTACTTC. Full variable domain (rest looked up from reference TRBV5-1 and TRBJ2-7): KAGVTQTPRYLIKTRGQQVTLSCSPISGHRSVSWYQQTPGQGLQFLFEYFSETQRNKGNFPGRFSGRQFSNSRSEMNVSTLELGDSALYLCASSTGTGLVVEQYFGPGTRLTVT.

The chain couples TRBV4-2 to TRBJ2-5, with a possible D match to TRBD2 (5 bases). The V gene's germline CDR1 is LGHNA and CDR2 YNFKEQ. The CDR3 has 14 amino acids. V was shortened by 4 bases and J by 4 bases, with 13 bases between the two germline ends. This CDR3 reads CASSPQHSGETQYF. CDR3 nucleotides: TGTGCCAGCAGCCCCCAACACAGCGGAGAGACCCAGTACTTC.

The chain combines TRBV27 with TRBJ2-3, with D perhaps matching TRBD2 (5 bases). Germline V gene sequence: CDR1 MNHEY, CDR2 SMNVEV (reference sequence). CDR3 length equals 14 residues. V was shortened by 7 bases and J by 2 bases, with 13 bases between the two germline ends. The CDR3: CASTATGITDTQYF. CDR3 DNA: TGTGCCAGCACTGCGACGGGAATCACAGATACGCAGTATTTT.

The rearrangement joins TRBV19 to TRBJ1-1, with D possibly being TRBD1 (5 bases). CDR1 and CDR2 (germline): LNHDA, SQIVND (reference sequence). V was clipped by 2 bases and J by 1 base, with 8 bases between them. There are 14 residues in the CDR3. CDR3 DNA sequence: TGTGCCAGTAGTATAAACAGGCAGAACACTGAAGCTTTCTTT. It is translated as CASSINRQNTEAFF.

The CDR3 protein is CASSRVSDRESTEAFF. The CDR3 nucleotides are TGTGCCAGCTCAAGGGTCTCGGACAGGGAAAGCACTGAAGCTTTCTTT. The chain joins TRBV18 to TRBJ1-1; 8 nucleotides agree with TRBD1. Unmatched junction bases numbered 12, after V lost 5 bases and J lost 4 bases. The CDR3 length is 16 residues. CDR1 is KGHSH, CDR2 LQKENI, per germline.

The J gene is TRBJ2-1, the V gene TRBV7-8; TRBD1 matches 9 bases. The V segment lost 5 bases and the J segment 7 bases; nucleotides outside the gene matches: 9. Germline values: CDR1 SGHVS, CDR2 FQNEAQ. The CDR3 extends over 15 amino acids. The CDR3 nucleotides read TGTGCCAGCAGCCTCCGGACAGGGGCTGGGAATGAGCAGTTCTTC. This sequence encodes CASSLRTGAGNEQFF. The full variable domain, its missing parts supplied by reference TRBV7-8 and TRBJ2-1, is GAGVSQSPRYKVAKRGQDVALRCDPISGHVSLFWYQQALGQGPEFLTYFQNEAQLDKSGLPSDRFFAERPEGSVSTLKIQRTQQEDSAVYLCASSLRTGAGNEQFFGPGTRLTVL.

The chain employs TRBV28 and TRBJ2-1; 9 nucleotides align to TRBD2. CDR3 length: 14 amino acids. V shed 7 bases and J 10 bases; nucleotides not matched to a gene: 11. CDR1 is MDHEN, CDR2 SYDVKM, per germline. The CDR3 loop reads CASMGGGARDEQFF. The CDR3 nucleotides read TGTGCCAGCATGGGCGGGGGGGCGCGGGACGAGCAGTTCTTC.

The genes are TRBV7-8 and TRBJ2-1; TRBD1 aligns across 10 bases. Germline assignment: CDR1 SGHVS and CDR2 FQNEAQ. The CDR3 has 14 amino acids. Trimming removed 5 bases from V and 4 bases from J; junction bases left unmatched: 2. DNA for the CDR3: TGTGCCAGCAGCGACAGGGGGCGGTACAATGAGCAGTTCTTC. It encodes CASSDRGRYNEQFF.

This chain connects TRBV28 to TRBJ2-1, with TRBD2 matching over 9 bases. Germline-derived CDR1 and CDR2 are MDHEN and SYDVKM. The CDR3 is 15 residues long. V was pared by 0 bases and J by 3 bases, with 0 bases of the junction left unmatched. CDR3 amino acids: CASSLWRGGYNEQFF. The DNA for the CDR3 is TGTGCCAGCAGTTTATGGCGGGGGGGCTACAATGAGCAGTTCTTC.

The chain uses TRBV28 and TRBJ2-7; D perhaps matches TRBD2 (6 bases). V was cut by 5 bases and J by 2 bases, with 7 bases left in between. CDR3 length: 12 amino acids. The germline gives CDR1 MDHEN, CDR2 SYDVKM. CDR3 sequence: CASSRLAYEQYF. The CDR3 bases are TGTGCCAGCAGTCGACTAGCCTACGAGCAGTACTTC.

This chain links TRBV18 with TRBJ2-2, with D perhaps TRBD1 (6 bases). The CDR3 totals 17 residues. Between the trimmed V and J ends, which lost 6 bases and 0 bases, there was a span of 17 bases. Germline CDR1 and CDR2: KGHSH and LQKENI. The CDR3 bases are TGTGCCAGCTCGCCATTCTACAGGGAAACGAACACCGGGGAGCTGTTTTTT. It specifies CASSPFYRETNTGELFF.

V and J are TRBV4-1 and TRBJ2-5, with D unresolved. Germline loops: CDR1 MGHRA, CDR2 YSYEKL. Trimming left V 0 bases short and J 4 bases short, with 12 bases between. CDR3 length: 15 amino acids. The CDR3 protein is CASSQDVVTRETQYF. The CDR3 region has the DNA TGCGCCAGCAGCCAAGATGTTGTCACGCGAGAGACCCAGTACTTC.

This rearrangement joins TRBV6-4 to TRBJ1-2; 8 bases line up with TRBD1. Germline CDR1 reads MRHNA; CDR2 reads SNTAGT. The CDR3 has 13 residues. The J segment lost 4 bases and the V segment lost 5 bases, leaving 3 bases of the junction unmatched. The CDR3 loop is CASSLDRGYGYTF. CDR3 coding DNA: TGTGCCAGCAGTCTAGACAGGGGCTATGGCTACACCTTC.

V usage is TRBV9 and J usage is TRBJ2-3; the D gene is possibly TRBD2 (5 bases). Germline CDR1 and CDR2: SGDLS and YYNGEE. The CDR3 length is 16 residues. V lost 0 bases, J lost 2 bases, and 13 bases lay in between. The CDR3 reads CASSVAPAVYTDTQYF. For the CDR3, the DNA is TGTGCCAGCAGCGTAGCACCAGCGGTCTACACAGATACGCAGTATTTT.

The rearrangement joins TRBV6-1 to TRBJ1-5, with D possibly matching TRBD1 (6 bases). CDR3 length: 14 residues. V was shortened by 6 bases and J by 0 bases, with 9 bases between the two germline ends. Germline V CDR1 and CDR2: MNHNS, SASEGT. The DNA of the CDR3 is TGTGCCAGCAGAGGACAGTATAGCAATCAGCCCCAGCATTTT. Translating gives CASRGQYSNQPQHF.

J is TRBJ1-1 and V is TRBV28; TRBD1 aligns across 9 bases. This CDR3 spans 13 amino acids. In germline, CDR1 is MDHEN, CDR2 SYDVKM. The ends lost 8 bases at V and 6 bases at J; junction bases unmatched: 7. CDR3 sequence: CASRHRGLAEAFF. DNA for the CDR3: TGTGCCAGCCGCCACAGGGGGCTGGCTGAAGCTTTCTTT.